These T cell receptor beta chains were read from a single sample in a study of beta chain features in type 1 diabetes. The repertoire was sequenced with immunoSEQ multiplex PCR; TCRdb's copy has only in-frame clones and lacks some. The data contain 500,000 to 850,000 clones, roughly 13% of them seen just once; the ten biggest clones take up 0.035% to 0.045%. Sequenced: naive CD4+ T cells from blood. These receptors all come from a man younger than 35 with type 1 diabetes. The CDR3 runs from the conserved cysteine through the conserved F or W. A D gene is named only where the DNA matches it firmly. A row's size may be missing; if present it is once, few, many or a size class.

v_call,clone_size,j_call,d_call,cdr3_nt,cdr3_aa
TRBV2,few,TRBJ2-3,.,TGTGCCAGCAGTGATTTGGGGACCTATACAGATACGCAGTATTTT,CASSDLGTYTDTQYF
TRBV4-3,few,TRBJ2-4,.,TGCGCCAGCAGCCAAGAATGGGGGGACGTGGCCAAAAACATTCAGTACTTC,CASSQEWGDVAKNIQYF
TRBV20-1,.,TRBJ1-6,.,TGCAGTGCTAGATCCATCACCCTCCACTTT,CSARSITLHF
TRBV7-2,few,TRBJ2-5,TRBD2,TGTGCCAGCAGCCCCGGGCCAGCGGGAAAAGAGACCCAGTACTTC,CASSPGPAGKETQYF
TRBV5-6,.,TRBJ1-5,TRBD1,TGTGCCAGCAGCCGAAGGGGACAGGGACTTAGCAATCAGCCCCAGCATTTT,CASSRRGQGLSNQPQHF
TRBV10-2,few,TRBJ2-5,.,TGCGCCAGCAGAGAACCCGGTTGGGGCCAAGAGACCCAGTACTTC,CASREPGWGQETQYF
TRBV7-6,.,TRBJ2-5,TRBD2,TGTGCCAGCAGCCCCACTAGCGGGGGGCACCGCCAAGAGACCCAGTACTTC,CASSPTSGGHRQETQYF
TRBV29-1,.,TRBJ2-1,TRBD2,TGCAGCGTTGAAGGGCACCGAGGAGCGGGGGGGAATGAGCAGTTCTTC,CSVEGHRGAGGNEQFF
TRBV30,few,TRBJ1-1,.,TGTGCCTGGAAGGAATGGCACCGATGGACTGAAGCTTTCTTT,CAWKEWHRWTEAFF
TRBV18,few,TRBJ1-2,.,TGTGCCAGCCTCAGTCCTAACTATGGCTACACCTTC,CASLSPNYGYTF
TRBV5-6,.,TRBJ1-4,.,TGTGCCAGCAGCCTCGCGGAGTTGAGAAAACTGTTTTTT,CASSLAELRKLFF
TRBV4-1,few,TRBJ2-7,.,TGCGCCAGCAGCCAAGTGGGTTATGAGCAGTACTTC,CASSQVGYEQYF
TRBV2,.,TRBJ2-4,.,TGTGCCAGCAGGAACTTAGCCAAAAACATTCAGTACTTC,CASRNLAKNIQYF
TRBV30,few,TRBJ2-3,.,TGTGCCTGGAGTGATCTCTTCAGGGATACGCAGTATTTT,CAWSDLFRDTQYF
TRBV9,few,TRBJ2-1,.,TGTGCCAGCAGCGTAGACCTACAAAGTTTGGCAAACAATGAGCAGTTCTTC,CASSVDLQSLANNEQFF
TRBV29-1,few,TRBJ1-1,.,TGCAGCACGTCACAGGGTCCCACTGAAGCTTTCTTT,CSTSQGPTEAFF
TRBV30,few,TRBJ1-3,.,TGTGCCTGGACGCAAGCCTCTGGAAACACCATATATTTT,CAWTQASGNTIYF
TRBV2,.,TRBJ1-1,.,TGTGCCAGCTCCGGGGGGAGAAGAACTGAAGCTTTCTTT,CASSGGRRTEAFF
TRBV4-3,.,TRBJ1-2,.,TGCGCCAGCAGCCAAGGCCCCGGCAGTGCCGGAAGTAACTATGGCTACACCTTC,CASSQGPGSAGSNYGYTF
TRBV27,.,TRBJ2-2,.,TGTGCCAGCAGTTTAAAGCCAGGGGGAGGCACCGGGGAGCTGTTTTTT,CASSLKPGGGTGELFF
TRBV13,.,TRBJ2-1,TRBD1,TGTGCCAGCAGCTTCTTCGGACAGGCCTACAATGAGCAGTTCTTC,CASSFFGQAYNEQFF
TRBV2,.,TRBJ2-5,.,TGTGCCAGCAGTGAAGCGCGTCAGGGAGAGACCCAGTACTTC,CASSEARQGETQYF
TRBV5-1,few,TRBJ2-5,.,TGCGCCAGCAGCCCACTCTTAGGGACGATGAATCGGGAGTACTTC,CASSPLLGTMNREYF
TRBV11-2,.,TRBJ2-3,TRBD1,TGTGCCAGCAGCTCCCGGGACAGGGGGACAGATACGCAGTATTTT,CASSSRDRGTDTQYF
TRBV9,few,TRBJ2-4,TRBD1,TGTGCCAGCAGCGTTACCTCGGGACAGAGCAAAAACATTCAGTACTTC,CASSVTSGQSKNIQYF
TRBV7-9,.,TRBJ1-5,.,TGTGCCAGCAGCCCTTCCGGGGATCAGCCCCAGCATTTT,CASSPSGDQPQHF
TRBV7-2,.,TRBJ2-5,.,TGTGCCAGCAGCTCTGCCACGGGAGTAGAGACCCAGTACTTC,CASSSATGVETQYF
TRBV9,.,TRBJ2-3,TRBD2,TGTGCCAGCAGCCCCCGTTTTAGCGGGAGAGGCTGGGATACGCAGTATTTT,CASSPRFSGRGWDTQYF
TRBV11-2,.,TRBJ2-7,.,TGTGCCAGCAGCTTTGCACTAACCGAGCAGTACTTC,CASSFALTEQYF
TRBV7-2,.,TRBJ1-2,TRBD1,TGTGCCAGCAGCTCGGGACAGGGCCTTGGCTACACCTTC,CASSSGQGLGYTF
TRBV25-1,.,TRBJ2-6,TRBD1,TGTGCCAGCAGTGGGCGGGACAGGGGGCTATATGGGGCCAACGTCCTGACTTTC,CASSGRDRGLYGANVLTF
TRBV2,few,TRBJ1-5,TRBD1,TGTGCCAGCAGACAGGGGACAATCAATCAGCCCCAGCATTTT,CASRQGTINQPQHF
TRBV11-1,.,TRBJ2-7,TRBD1,TGTGCCAGCAGCCTCGGGACAGGGTTCAACGAGCAGTACTTC,CASSLGTGFNEQYF
TRBV7-3,.,TRBJ1-5,TRBD1,TGTGCCAGCAGCTTGGACAGGGGTCAGCCCCAGCATTTT,CASSLDRGQPQHF
TRBV25-1,.,TRBJ2-3,.,TGTGCCAGCAGTGAATTCACAGATACGCAGTATTTT,CASSEFTDTQYF
TRBV25-1,few,TRBJ2-3,.,TGTGCCAGCAGTGAACGGAAGAGCACAGATACGCAGTATTTT,CASSERKSTDTQYF
TRBV30,.,TRBJ2-1,.,TGTGCCTGGCCCGGGCACCCAGCGGGGCAGTTCTTC,CAWPGHPAGQFF
TRBV10-1,.,TRBJ2-5,TRBD2,TGCGCCAGCAGTGAGTGGGTAGCGGGAGTGGAGACCCAGTACTTC,CASSEWVAGVETQYF
TRBV7-6,few,TRBJ2-7,.,TGTGCCAGCAGCTTAAACTACGAGCAGTACTTC,CASSLNYEQYF
TRBV9,.,TRBJ2-3,.,TGTGCCAGCAGCGTACAACTGTTCGGCACAGATACGCAGTATTTT,CASSVQLFGTDTQYF
TRBV18,.,TRBJ2-7,TRBD1,TGTGCCAGCTCACCGACAGGGCAGGAGGAGCAGTACTTC,CASSPTGQEEQYF
TRBV19,.,TRBJ1-6,.,TGTGCCAGTAGCGGGACATTTAATTCACCCCTCCACTTT,CASSGTFNSPLHF
TRBV9,.,TRBJ1-4,.,TGTGCCAGCAGCTCCCGGAGGACTAATGAAAAACTGTTTTTT,CASSSRRTNEKLFF
TRBV5-6,few,TRBJ2-1,.,TGTGCCAGGGCCTTTGCTAGGTTCGAGCAGTTCTTC,CARAFARFEQFF
TRBV30,few,TRBJ2-3,.,TGTGCCTGGAGTCTAGCCCCCGACAGCCTGGCCACAGATACGCAGTATTTT,CAWSLAPDSLATDTQYF
TRBV14,few,TRBJ2-2,.,TGTGCCAGCAGCCAAGGCAGACGTGGCGGGGAGCTGTTTTTT,CASSQGRRGGELFF
TRBV27,few,TRBJ1-1,TRBD1,TGTGCCAGCGTTCCAATGGGACAGGGAAGCACTGAAGCTTTCTTT,CASVPMGQGSTEAFF
TRBV2,.,TRBJ2-1,.,TGTGCCAGCAGTGAAGCGGTCTTGTTCGGGGGCCAGGACAATGAGCAGTTCTTC,CASSEAVLFGGQDNEQFF
TRBV4-3,.,TRBJ1-1,.,TGCGCCAGCAGCCAAGACTCCAATGGGGGGGGAAGGAACACTGAAGCTTTCTTT,CASSQDSNGGGRNTEAFF
TRBV14,.,TRBJ2-5,.,TGTGCCAGCAGCCAAGACTTGGGAGAGACCCAGTACTTC,CASSQDLGETQYF